This T cell receptor (beta chain) was profiled in a study of cytomegalovirus exposure and HLA in healthy donors. Study-level results: In a later analysis, compared with equally common non-associated chains, HLA-associated beta chains were more expanded. Confirmation in vitro established that a few CMV-associated chains were specific for CMV antigens.

The germline V gene encodes CDR1 SGDLS and CDR2 YYNGEE. V lost 1 base, J lost 6 bases, and 15 bases lay in between. The CDR3 length is 15 residues. Use of 60 Vbeta and 13 Jbeta primers characterized the PCR. The table came from immunoSEQ multiplex PCR; TCRdb's copy has only in-frame clones and leaves some out. The data show 120,000 to 150,000 clones, with roughly 75% seen just once and over 3% held by the top ten. Nominally healthy donors were sampled, though unrecorded immune exposures were likely. Of note for this clone: Its antigen is as yet unknown.

The sequence derives from a man aged 40-50 years in good health and CMV-seronegative. This chain joins TRBV9 and TRBJ2-3; TRBD1 is a possible D gene (6 bases). Specimen: PBMCs. For the CDR3, the DNA is TGTGCCAGCAGCGTAATAGGGGGAATGGCGGATACGCAGTATTTT. Its translation: CASSVIGGMADTQYF.